This TCR beta chain originates from a study of blood T cell repertoires in COVID-19. The wider study: Acute-phase and convalescent COVID-19 samples originated in the United States, Italy and Spain.

The count of this clone is one. TCRdb's copy holds only in-frame clones and misses some; the assay was immunoSEQ multiplex PCR. The profile shows about 210,000 clones, approximately 81% of them singletons. The V gene lost 5 bases and the J gene lost 4 bases, with 9 bases spanning the gap. CDR3 length: 13 residues. CDR1 and CDR2 (germline): SGHRS, YFSETQ. This clonotype was obtained from a woman older than 75 with COVID-19, enrolled during active disease. This chain joins TRBV5-1 and TRBJ1-4; D not certain. The sequenced material came from peripheral blood. CDR3 sequence (DNA): TGCGCCAGCAGTCCCTTAGATAATGAAAAACTGTTTTTT. This sequence encodes CASSPLDNEKLFF.